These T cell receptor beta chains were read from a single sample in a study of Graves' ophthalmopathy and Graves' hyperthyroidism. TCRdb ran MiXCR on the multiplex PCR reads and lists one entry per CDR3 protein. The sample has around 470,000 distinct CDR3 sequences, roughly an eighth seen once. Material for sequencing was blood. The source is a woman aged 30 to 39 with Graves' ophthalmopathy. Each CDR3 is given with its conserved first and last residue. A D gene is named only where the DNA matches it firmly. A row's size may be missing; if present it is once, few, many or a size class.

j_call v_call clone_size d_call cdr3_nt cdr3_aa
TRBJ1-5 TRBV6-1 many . TGTGCCAGCAGTAAGAAGACAAGGTGGTGGGGGGGGGACAATCAGCCCCAGCATTTT CASSKKTRWWGGDNQPQHF
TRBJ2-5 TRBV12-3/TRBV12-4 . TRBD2 TGTGCCAGCAGTCTCACCCTGTGGGTAGCGGGGGAGACCCAGTACTTC CASSLTLWVAGETQYF
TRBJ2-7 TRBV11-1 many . TGTGCCAGCAGCCCTAGCGATCGGTTAGGTCAGGTCACCTACGAGCAGTACTTC CASSPSDRLGQVTYEQYF
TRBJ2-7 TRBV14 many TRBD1 TGTGCCAGCAGCCAACGGACAGGGTTAGGCCACGAGCAGTACTTC CASSQRTGLGHEQYF
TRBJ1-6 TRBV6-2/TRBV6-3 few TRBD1 TGTGCCAGCAGGAGGATAGAAGAGGACAGGCCAGTCGTACCCTATAATTCACCCCTCCACTTT CASRRIEEDRPVVPYNSPLHF
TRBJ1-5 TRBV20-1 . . TGCAGTGCTATAACCGGTATCAATCAAGCCCAGCATTTT CSAITGINQAQHF
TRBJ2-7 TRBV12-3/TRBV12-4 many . TGTGCCAGCAACGGGGGCGTGGGGGAGCAGTACTTC CASNGGVGEQYF
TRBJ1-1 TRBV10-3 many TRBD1 TGTGCCATTAAGGACAGGGAGGACATGAACACTGAAGCTTTCTTT CAIKDREDMNTEAFF
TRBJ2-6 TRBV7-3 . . TGTGCCAGCAGCTTAAGGGGCCGGCGGCTACTCCACTCTGGGGCCAACGTCCTGACTTTC CASSLRGRRLLHSGANVLTF
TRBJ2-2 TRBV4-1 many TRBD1 TGCGCCAGCAGCCAAGACTGGCAGGGGGCAACCGGGGAGCTGTTTTTT CASSQDWQGATGELFF
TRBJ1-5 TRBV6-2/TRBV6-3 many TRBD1 TGTGCCAGCAGCTCGACGGACAGGGATCAGCCCCAGCATTTT CASSSTDRDQPQHF
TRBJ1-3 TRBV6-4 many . TGTGCCAGCAGTGCCAAATTCGATACGTCTGGAAACACCATATATTTT CASSAKFDTSGNTIYF
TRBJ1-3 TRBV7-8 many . TGTGCCAGCAGCCCGATTGTAGGGACCTCTGGAAACACCATATATTTT CASSPIVGTSGNTIYF
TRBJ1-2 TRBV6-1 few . TGTGCCAGCGGTGTAAGAGGCGGAACAAACTATGGCTACACCTTC CASGVRGGTNYGYTF
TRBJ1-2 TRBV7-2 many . TGTGCCAGCAGCTTAAGGCAGGGTTATGGCTACACCTTC CASSLRQGYGYTF
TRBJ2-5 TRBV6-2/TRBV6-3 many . TGTGCCAGCAGTTGGGGAACCTGGCAAGAGACCCAGTACTTC CASSWGTWQETQYF
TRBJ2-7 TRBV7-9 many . TGTGCCAGCAGAACGGACGGGACTGGAACCTACGAGCAGTACTTC CASRTDGTGTYEQYF
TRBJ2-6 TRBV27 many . TGTGCCAGCAGTTTATGGTCTGGGGCCAACGTCCTGACTTTC CASSLWSGANVLTF
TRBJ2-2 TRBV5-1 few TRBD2 TGCGCCAGCAGTTTTACAGTAGCGGGAGGGACCGGGGAGCTGTTTTTT CASSFTVAGGTGELFF
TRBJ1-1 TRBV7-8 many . TGTGCCAGCAGTTTGCCTCAGGGAAGAACTGAAGCTTTCTTT CASSLPQGRTEAFF
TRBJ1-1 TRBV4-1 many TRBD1 TGCGCCAGCAGCCACTCACAGGGGGAGGGCGAAGCTTTCTTT CASSHSQGEGEAFF
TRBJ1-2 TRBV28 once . TGTGCCAGCAGTAAAGACAAACCTAACTATGGCTACACCTTC CASSKDKPNYGYTF
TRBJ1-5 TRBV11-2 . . TGTGCCAGCAGCGATGAAAATCAGCCCCAGCATTTT CASSDENQPQHF
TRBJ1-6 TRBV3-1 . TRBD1 TGTACCAGCAGCCAAGAATACGGGACAGGGGTTTCACCCCTCCACTTT CTSSQEYGTGVSPLHF
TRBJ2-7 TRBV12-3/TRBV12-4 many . TGTGCCAGCAGTTTATCACGGGTTGACGAGCAGTACTTC CASSLSRVDEQYF
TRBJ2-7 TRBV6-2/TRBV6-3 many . TGTGCCAGCAGCCGGACAGTCTCCTACGAGCAGTACTTC CASSRTVSYEQYF
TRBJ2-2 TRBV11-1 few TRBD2 TGTGCCAGCAGCCCTATAGCGGGAGGGCACACCGGGGAGCTGTTTTTT CASSPIAGGHTGELFF
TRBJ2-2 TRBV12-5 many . TGTGCTAGTGGTTATGGACTGAACACCGGGGAGCTGTTTTTT CASGYGLNTGELFF
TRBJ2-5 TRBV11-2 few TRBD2 TGTGCCAGCAGCACCGCTGCGGGGGGCGCAGAGACCCAGTACTTC CASSTAAGGAETQYF
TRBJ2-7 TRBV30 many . TGTGCCTGGAGTAACAACAGGGTCTACGAGCAGTACTTC CAWSNNRVYEQYF
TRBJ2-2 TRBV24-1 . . TGTGCCACCAGTGAGATGACTTCATCCGCCAACACCGGGGAGCTGTTTTTT CATSEMTSSANTGELFF
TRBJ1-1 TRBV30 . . TGTGCCTGGGGAGGACATCTGAACACTGAAGCTTTCTTT CAWGGHLNTEAFF
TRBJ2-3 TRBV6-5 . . TGTGCCAGCAGTTATTCAGATACGCAGTATTTT CASSYSDTQYF
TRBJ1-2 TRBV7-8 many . TGTGCCAGCAGCCCCTATACCGGGACAACTAACTATGGCTACACCTTC CASSPYTGTTNYGYTF
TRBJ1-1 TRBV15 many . TGTGCCACCAGCAACGGGTTGTTCGCTGAAGCTTTCTTT CATSNGLFAEAFF
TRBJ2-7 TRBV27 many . TGTGCCAGCAGTTCTGGACAGCTCTACGAGCAGTACTTC CASSSGQLYEQYF
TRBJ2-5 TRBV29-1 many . TGCAGCGTTGCGACGGTTGTGGCCCAGTACTTC CSVATVVAQYF
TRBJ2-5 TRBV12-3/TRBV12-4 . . TGTGCCAGCAGCTTATTTCGGGTAGGGGAGACCCAGTACTTC CASSLFRVGETQYF
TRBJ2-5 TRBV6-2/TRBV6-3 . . TGTGCCAGCAGACGACGGGACAAGATGTTCCAGTACTTC CASRRRDKMFQYF
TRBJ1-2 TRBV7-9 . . TGTGCCAGCAGCTTAGAAGGGCAGGGAAACGGCTACACCTTC CASSLEGQGNGYTF
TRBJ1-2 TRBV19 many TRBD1 TGTGCCAGTAGTCCGGAGACAGGGGGCTTTGGCTACACCTTC CASSPETGGFGYTF
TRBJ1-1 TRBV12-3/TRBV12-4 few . TGTGCCAGCAGTTTCCCCGGAGAGAACACTGAATCTTTCTTT CASSFPGENTESFF
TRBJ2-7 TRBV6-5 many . TGTGCCAGCAGTTATTACGTGGGCCGGACCTACGAGCAGTACTTC CASSYYVGRTYEQYF
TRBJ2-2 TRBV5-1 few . TGCGCCAGCGCCCTAGGGGGGACCGGGGAGCTGTTTTTT CASALGGTGELFF
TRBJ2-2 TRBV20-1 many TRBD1 TGCAGTGCTAAGACAGGGTGGGACACCGGGGAGCTGTTTTTT CSAKTGWDTGELFF
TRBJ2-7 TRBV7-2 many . TGTGCCAGCAGCGCTCCCAGGGGTTACCACGAGCAGTACTTC CASSAPRGYHEQYF
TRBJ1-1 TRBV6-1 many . TGTGCCAGCAGTCCTTGGGGGGGGCGAACTGAAGCTTTCTTT CASSPWGGRTEAFF
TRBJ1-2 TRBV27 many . TGTGCCAGCAGCACTCAGGCGGACTATGGCTACACCTTC CASSTQADYGYTF
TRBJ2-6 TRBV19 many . TGTGCCAGTAGTATCCGGGCTGGGGCCAACGTCCTGACTTTC CASSIRAGANVLTF
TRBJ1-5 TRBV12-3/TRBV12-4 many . TGTGCCAGCAGTTTAGCGCGGTTTGAGCCCCAGCATTTT CASSLARFEPQHF